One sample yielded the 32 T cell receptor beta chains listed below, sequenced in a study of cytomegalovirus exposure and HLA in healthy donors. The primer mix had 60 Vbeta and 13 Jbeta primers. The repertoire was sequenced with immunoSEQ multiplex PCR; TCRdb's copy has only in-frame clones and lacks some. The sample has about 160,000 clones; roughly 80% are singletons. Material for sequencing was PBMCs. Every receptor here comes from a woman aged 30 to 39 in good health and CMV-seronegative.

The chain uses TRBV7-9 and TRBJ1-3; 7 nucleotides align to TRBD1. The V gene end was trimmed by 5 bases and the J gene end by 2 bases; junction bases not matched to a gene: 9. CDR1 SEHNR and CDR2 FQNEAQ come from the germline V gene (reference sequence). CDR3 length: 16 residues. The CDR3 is CASSPRTGGTGNTIYF. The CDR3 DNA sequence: TGTGCCAGCAGCCCCAGGACAGGAGGTACTGGAAACACCATATATTTT.

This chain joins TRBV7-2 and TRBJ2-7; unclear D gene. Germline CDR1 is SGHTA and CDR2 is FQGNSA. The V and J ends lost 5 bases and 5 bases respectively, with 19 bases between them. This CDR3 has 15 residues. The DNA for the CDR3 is TGTGCCAGCAGCCCCTCGCGGTCTCCCGTAAACGAGCAGTACTTC. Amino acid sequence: CASSPSRSPVNEQYF.

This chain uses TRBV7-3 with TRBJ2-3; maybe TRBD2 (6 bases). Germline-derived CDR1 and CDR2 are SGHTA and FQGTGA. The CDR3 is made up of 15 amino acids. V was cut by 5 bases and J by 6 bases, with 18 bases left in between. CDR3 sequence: CASSPGLASVDTQYF. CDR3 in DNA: TGTGCCAGCAGCCCCGGCCTAGCGAGTGTGGATACGCAGTATTTT.

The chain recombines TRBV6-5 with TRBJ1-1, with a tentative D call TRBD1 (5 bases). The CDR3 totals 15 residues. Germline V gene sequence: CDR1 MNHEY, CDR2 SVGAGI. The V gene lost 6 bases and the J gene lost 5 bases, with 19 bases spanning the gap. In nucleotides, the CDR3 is TGTGCCAGCAGGATTCAAGACAGCCTGCTGACTGAAGCTTTCTTT. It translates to CASRIQDSLLTEAFF.

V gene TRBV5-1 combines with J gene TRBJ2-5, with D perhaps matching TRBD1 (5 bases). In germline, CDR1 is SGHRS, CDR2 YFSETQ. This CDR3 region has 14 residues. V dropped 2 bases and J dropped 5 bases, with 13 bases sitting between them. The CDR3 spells CASSLFQGGETQYF. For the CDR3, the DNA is TGCGCCAGCAGCTTATTTCAGGGCGGCGAGACCCAGTACTTC.

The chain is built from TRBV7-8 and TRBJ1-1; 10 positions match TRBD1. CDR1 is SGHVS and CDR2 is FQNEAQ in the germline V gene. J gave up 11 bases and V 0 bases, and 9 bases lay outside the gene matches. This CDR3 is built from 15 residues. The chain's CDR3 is CASSLATGQGMSAFF. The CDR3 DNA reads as TGTGCCAGCAGCTTAGCGACGGGACAGGGGATGTCGGCTTTCTTT.

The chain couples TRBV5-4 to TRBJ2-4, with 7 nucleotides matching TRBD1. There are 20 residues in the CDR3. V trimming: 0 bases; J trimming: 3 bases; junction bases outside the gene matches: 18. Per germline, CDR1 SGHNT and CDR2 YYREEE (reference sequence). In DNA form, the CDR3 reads TGTGCCAGCAGCTTGGACGTGAGGGGGCCTACAAAGATCGACAAAAACATTCAGTACTTC. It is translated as CASSLDVRGPTKIDKNIQYF. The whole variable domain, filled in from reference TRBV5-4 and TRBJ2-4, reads ETGVTQSPTHLIKTRGQQVTLRCSSQSGHNTVSWYQQALGQGPQFIFQYYREEENGRGNFPPRFSGLQFPNYSSELNVNALELDDSALYLCASSLDVRGPTKIDKNIQYFGAGTRLSVL.

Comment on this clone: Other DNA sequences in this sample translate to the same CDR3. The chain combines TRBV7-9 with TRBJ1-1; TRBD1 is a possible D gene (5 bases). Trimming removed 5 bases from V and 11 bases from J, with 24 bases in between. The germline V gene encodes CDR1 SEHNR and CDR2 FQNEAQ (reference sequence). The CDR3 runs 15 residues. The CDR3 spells CASSTGLSREGAAFF. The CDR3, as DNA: TGTGCCAGCAGCACGGGTCTAAGCAGGGAAGGTGCTGCTTTCTTT.

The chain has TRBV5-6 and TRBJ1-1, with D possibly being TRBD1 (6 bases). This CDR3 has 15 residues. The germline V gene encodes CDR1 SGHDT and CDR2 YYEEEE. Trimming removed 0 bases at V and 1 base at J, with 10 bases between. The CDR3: CASSLVGTPNTEAFF. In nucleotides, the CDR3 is TGTGCCAGCAGCTTGGTGGGGACACCGAACACTGAAGCTTTCTTT.

This CDR3 is CAISHDTNQETQYF. CDR3 DNA: TGTGCCATCAGTCACGACACGAACCAAGAGACCCAGTACTTC. The J gene is TRBJ2-5, the V gene TRBV10-3; no clear D. V dropped 5 bases and J dropped 0 bases, with 10 bases sitting between them. The germline V gene encodes CDR1 ENHRY and CDR2 SYGVKD. The CDR3 has 14 amino acids.

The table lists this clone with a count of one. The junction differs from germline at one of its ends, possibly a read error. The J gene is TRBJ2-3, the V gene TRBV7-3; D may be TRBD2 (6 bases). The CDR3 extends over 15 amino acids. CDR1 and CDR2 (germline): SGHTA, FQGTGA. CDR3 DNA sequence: TGTGCCAGCAGCTTAGTCGGCGGGGAATCAGATGCGCAGTATTTT. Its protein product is CASSLVGGESDAQYF.

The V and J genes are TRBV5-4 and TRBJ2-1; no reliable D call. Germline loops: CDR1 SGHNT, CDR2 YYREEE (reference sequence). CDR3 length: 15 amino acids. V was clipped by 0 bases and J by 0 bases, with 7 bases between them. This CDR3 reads CASSLGPGSYNEQFF. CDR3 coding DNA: TGTGCCAGCAGCTTGGGGCCGGGCTCCTACAATGAGCAGTTCTTC.

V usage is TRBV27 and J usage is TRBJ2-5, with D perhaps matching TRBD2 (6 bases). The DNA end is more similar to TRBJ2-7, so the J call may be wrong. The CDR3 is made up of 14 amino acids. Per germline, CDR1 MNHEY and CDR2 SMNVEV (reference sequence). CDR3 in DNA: TGTGCCAGCAGCCTCGAGGAGGGCGTCTACGAGCAGTACTTC. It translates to CASSLEEGVYEQYF.

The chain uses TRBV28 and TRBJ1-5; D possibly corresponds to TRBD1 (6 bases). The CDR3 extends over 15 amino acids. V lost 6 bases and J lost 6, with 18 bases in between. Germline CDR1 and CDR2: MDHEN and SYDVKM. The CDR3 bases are TGTGCCAGCAGCCCCCCCCGGGGGGGGCCTCAGCCCCAGCATTTT. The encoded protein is CASSPPRGGPQPQHF.

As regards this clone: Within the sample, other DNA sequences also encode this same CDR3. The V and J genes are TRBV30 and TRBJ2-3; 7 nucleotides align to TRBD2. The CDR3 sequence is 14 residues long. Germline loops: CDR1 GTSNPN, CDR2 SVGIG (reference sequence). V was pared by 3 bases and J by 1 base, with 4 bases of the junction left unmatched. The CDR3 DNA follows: TGTGCCTGGAGCGCGGGGGTGGGCACAGATACGCAGTATTTT. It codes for CAWSAGVGTDTQYF.

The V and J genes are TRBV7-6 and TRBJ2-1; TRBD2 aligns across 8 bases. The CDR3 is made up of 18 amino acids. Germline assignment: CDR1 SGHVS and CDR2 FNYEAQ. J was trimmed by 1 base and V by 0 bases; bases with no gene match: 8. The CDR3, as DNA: TGTGCCAGCAGCTTAGCCTATCCATTAGCGGGATCCTACAATGAGCAGTTCTTC. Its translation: CASSLAYPLAGSYNEQFF.

The CDR3 protein is CACTPGTRVYEQYF. DNA for the CDR3: TGTGCCTGCACCCCCGGGACAAGGGTTTACGAGCAGTACTTC. This chain joins TRBV30 and TRBJ2-7; D is perhaps TRBD1 (6 bases). V gave up 6 bases and J gave up 4 bases, with 19 bases separating them. This CDR3 contains 14 residues. Germline values: CDR1 GTSNPN, CDR2 SVGIG (reference sequence).

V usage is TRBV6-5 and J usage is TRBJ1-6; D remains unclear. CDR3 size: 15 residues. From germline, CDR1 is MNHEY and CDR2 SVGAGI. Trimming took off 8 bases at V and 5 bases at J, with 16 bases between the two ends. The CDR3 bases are TGTGCCAGCCGAAGGTCAGGTTCGGATAATTCACCCCTCCACTTT. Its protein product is CASRRSGSDNSPLHF.

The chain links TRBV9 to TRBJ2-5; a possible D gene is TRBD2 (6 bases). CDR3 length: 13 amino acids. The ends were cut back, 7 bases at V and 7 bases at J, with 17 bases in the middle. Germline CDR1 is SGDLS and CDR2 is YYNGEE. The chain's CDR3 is CASSGTPIGTQYF. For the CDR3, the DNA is TGTGCCAGCTCCGGGACTCCCATTGGGACCCAGTACTTC.

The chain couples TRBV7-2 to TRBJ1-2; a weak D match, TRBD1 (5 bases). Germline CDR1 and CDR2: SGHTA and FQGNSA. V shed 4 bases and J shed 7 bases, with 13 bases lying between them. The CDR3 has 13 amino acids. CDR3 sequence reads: CASSSGGGGGYTF. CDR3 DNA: TGTGCCAGCAGCTCGGGGGGGGGTGGTGGCTACACCTTC.

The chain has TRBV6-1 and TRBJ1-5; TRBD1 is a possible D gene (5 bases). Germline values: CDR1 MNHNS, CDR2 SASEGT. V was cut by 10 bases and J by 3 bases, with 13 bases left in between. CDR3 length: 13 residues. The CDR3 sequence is CANAEGYNQPQHF. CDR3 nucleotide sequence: TGTGCCAACGCGGAGGGGTACAATCAGCCCCAGCATTTT.

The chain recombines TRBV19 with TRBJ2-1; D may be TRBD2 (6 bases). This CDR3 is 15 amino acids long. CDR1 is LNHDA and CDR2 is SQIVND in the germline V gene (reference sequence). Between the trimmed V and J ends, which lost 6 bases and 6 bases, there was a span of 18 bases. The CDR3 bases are TGTGCCAGTAGAGTACAGAGTGGACTATCCAATGAGCAGTTCTTC. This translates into CASRVQSGLSNEQFF.

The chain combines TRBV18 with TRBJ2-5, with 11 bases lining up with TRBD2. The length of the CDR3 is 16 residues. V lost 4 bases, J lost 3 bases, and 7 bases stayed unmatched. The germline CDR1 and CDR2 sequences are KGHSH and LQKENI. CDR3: CASSLSLAGDKETQYF. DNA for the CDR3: TGTGCCAGCTCACTCTCACTAGCGGGGGATAAAGAGACCCAGTACTTC.

CDR3 in DNA: TGTGCCAGCAGCGCGCTAGCGGGGGGGCACACCGGGGAGCTGTTTTTT. This sequence encodes CASSALAGGHTGELFF. The V gene is TRBV9, the J gene TRBJ2-2, with 12 bases fitting TRBD2. The germline V gene has CDR1 SGDLS and CDR2 YYNGEE. This CDR3 spans 16 amino acids. J was trimmed by 3 bases and V by 3 bases; bases with no gene match: 3.

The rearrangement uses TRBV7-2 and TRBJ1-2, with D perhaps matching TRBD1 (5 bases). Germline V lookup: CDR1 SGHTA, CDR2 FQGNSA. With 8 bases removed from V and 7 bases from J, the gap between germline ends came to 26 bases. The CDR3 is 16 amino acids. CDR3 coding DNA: TGTGCCAGCTTCCGAGGGCTAGGCAGGGTGCGGGGTGGCTACACCTTC. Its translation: CASFRGLGRVRGGYTF.

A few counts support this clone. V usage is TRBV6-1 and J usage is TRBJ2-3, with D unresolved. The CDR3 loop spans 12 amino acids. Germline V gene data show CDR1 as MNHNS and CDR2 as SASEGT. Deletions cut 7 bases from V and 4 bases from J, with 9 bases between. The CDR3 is CASTSEADTQYF. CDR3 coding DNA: TGTGCCAGCACCAGCGAGGCAGATACGCAGTATTTT.

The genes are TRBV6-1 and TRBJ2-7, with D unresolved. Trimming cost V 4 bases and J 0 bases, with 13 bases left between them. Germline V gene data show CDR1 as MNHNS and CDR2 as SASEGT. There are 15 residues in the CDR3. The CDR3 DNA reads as TGTGCCAGCAGTGTCGAGAGGTCCTCCTCCTACGAGCAGTACTTC. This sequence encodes CASSVERSSSYEQYF.

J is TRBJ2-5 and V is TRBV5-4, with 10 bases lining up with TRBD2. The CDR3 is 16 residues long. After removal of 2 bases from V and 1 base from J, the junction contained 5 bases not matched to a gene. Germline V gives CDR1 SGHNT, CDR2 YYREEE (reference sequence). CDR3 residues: CASSFGASGGQETQYF. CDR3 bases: TGTGCCAGCAGCTTCGGGGCTAGCGGGGGCCAAGAGACCCAGTACTTC.

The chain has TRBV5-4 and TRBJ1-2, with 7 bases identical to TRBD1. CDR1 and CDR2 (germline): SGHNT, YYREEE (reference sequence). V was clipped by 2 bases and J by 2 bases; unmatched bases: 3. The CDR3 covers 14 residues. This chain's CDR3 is CASSLPGQNYGYTF. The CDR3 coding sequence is TGTGCCAGCAGCTTACCGGGACAGAACTATGGCTACACCTTC.

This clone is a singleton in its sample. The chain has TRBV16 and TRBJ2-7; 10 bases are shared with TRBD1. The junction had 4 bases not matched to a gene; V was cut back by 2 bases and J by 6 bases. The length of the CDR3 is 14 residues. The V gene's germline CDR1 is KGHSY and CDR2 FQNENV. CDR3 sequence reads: CASSQLGQGFEQYF. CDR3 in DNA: TGTGCCAGCAGCCAACTGGGACAGGGGTTCGAGCAGTACTTC.

As DNA, the CDR3 is TGTGCCAGCAGTGAAGCGCGGGGGACAGGGAACTACGAGCAGTACTTC. Translating gives CASSEARGTGNYEQYF. The J gene is TRBJ2-7, the V gene TRBV6-1; 9 nucleotides align to TRBD1. The CDR3 loop spans 16 amino acids. V lost 0 bases and J lost 3; bases outside the gene matches: 6. From germline, CDR1 is MNHNS and CDR2 SASEGT.

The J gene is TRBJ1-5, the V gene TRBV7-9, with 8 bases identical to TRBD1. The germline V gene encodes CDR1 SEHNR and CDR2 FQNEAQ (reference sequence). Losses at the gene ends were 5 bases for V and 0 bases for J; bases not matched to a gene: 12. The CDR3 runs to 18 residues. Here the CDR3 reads CASSPETGAIYSNQPQHF. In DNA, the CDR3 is TGTGCCAGCAGCCCCGAGACAGGGGCGATATATAGCAATCAGCCCCAGCATTTT.